In its sample, the clone carrying this T cell receptor (beta chain) was seen once. Its target is unknown. This sample was included in a study of blood T cells in healthy people across ages. Study results and caveats: Naive CD4+ cells and diversity were both higher in long-lived donors than in aged donors.

The germline V gene encodes CDR1 SEHNR and CDR2 FQNEAQ (reference sequence). The CDR3 consists of 16 residues. Trimming left V 8 bases short and J 0 bases short, with 19 bases between. Sample-barcoded 5' priming and a J-beta primer mix drove a second PCR of about 7 to 12 cycles. MiXCR, applied by TCRdb to the 5' RACE reads, yields one record per CDR3 protein. This table holds around 500,000 distinct CDR3 sequences, roughly 48% found once. The clonotype comes from a man at least 80 years old in good health. The rearrangement joins TRBV7-9 to TRBJ1-1; TRBD1 is a possible D gene (6 bases). The source material was blood. The CDR3 nucleotides read TGTGCCAGCGGTCCTTTAGGGGGAACCTTGAACACTGAAGCTTTCTTT. Translation: CASGPLGGTLNTEAFF.